What follows are 8 T cell receptor beta chains derived from one specimen sequenced in a study of blood T cell repertoires in COVID-19. TCRdb's copy holds only in-frame clones and misses some; the assay was immunoSEQ multiplex PCR. The sample has some 220,000 clones; about nine tenths are singletons. Sequencing was carried out using peripheral blood. These receptors originate from a man aged 25 to 40 with COVID-19, enrolled during active disease.

This chain links TRBV7-3 with TRBJ2-3; D is unclear. From germline, CDR1 is SGHTA and CDR2 FQGTGA. Trimming stripped 4 bases from V and 0 bases from J, with 2 bases between. The CDR3 totals 12 residues. The CDR3 protein is CASSSSTDTQYF. CDR3 bases: TGTGCCAGCAGCTCTAGCACAGATACGCAGTATTTT. Using reference TRBV7-3 and TRBJ2-3 for the parts outside the CDR3, the full variable domain is GAGVSQTPSNKVTEKGKYVELRCDPISGHTALYWYRQSLGQGPEFLIYFQGTGAADDSGLPNDRFFAVRPEGSVSTLKIQRTERGDSAVYLCASSSSTDTQYFGPGTRLTVL.

The gene calls are TRBV4-1 and TRBJ2-7, with 8 bases identical to TRBD1. Germline V lookup: CDR1 MGHRA, CDR2 YSYEKL. The J segment lost 4 bases and the V segment lost 2 bases, leaving 7 bases of the junction unmatched. The CDR3 spans 15 residues. CDR3 sequence (DNA): TGCGCCAGCAGCCAACGCAGGACAGGGTTTTACGAGCAGTACTTC. Amino acids: CASSQRRTGFYEQYF.

The chain joins TRBV6-5 to TRBJ1-2, with D hard to call. The CDR3 runs 15 residues. Germline CDR1 MNHEY, CDR2 SVGAGI. V dropped 0 bases and J dropped 0 bases, with 8 bases sitting between them. The CDR3 spells CASSYSIGANYGYTF. CDR3 in DNA: TGTGCCAGCAGTTACTCTATCGGAGCTAACTATGGCTACACCTTC.

This clone was counted a few times. V is TRBV18 and J is TRBJ2-7; a weak D match, TRBD1 (6 bases). This CDR3 spans 16 amino acids. Trimming removed 3 bases at V and 4 bases at J, with 19 bases between. The germline V gene encodes CDR1 KGHSH and CDR2 LQKENI. The CDR3 loop reads CASSPFSGQNQYEQYF. The CDR3 region has the DNA TGTGCCAGCTCACCCTTTTCGGGACAAAATCAGTACGAGCAGTACTTC.

This clone was seen just once. This chain uses TRBV6-6 with TRBJ1-4; possibly TRBD1 for D (5 bases). Germline assignment: CDR1 MNHNY and CDR2 SVGAGI (reference sequence). The CDR3 is 12 amino acids. The V end was cut by 6 bases, the J end by 5 bases, with 7 bases between. The CDR3 DNA sequence: TGTGCCAGCAGGGGGCCCAATGAAAAACTGTTTTTT. It specifies CASRGPNEKLFF.

The CDR3 reads CATTGGSLHSGANVLTF. The CDR3 region has the DNA TGCGCCACCACAGGGGGCTCCTTACACTCTGGGGCCAACGTCCTGACTTTC. The V and J genes are TRBV5-1 and TRBJ2-6; 9 nucleotides align to TRBD1. Germline V gene sequence: CDR1 SGHRS, CDR2 YFSETQ. Germline trimming cut 9 bases from V and 0 bases from J; bases unmatched to any gene: 10. The CDR3 is made up of 17 amino acids. Full variable domain (rest looked up from reference TRBV5-1 and TRBJ2-6): KAGVTQTPRYLIKTRGQQVTLSCSPISGHRSVSWYQQTPGQGLQFLFEYFSETQRNKGNFPGRFSGRQFSNSRSEMNVSTLELGDSALYLCATTGGSLHSGANVLTFGAGSRLTVL.

This clone was counted a single time. The chain couples TRBV19 to TRBJ2-2; perhaps TRBD2 as D (6 bases). Per germline, CDR1 LNHDA and CDR2 SQIVND (reference sequence). There are 16 residues in the CDR3. Trimming removed 2 bases at V and 1 base at J, with 11 bases between. CDR3 in DNA: TGTGCCAGTAGTATAATCGGAGGGCAGAACACCGGGGAGCTGTTTTTT. As protein: CASSIIGGQNTGELFF.

This chain links TRBV2 with TRBJ1-6; D might be TRBD1 (6 bases). The CDR3 is 15 residues long. The V gene lost 6 bases and the J gene lost 6 bases, with 15 bases spanning the gap. The germline gives CDR1 SNHLY, CDR2 FYNNEI. CDR3 DNA: TGTGCCAGCAGGGGAGTAACAGGGATTAATTCACCCCTCCACTTT. Translation: CASRGVTGINSPLHF.